A single sample gave rise to the 15 T cell receptor beta chains below, sequenced in a study of identical twins. MiXCR, applied by TCRdb to the 5' RACE reads, yields one record per CDR3 protein. The sample comprises about 480,000 distinct CDR3 sequences, 12% to 15% of which are singletons, and approximately 0.52% rests with the top ten. These sequences were also reported in another study, on yellow fever vaccine responses in identical twins.

Input material: CD4+ T cells sorted from blood. Source of these receptors: a young woman in good health.

The chain joins TRBV6-5 to TRBJ2-3, with D perhaps matching TRBD2 (5 bases). Germline loops: CDR1 MNHEY, CDR2 SVGAGI. Between the trimmed V and J ends, which lost 2 bases and 5 bases, there was a span of 17 bases. CDR3 size: 16 residues. CDR3 DNA: TGTGCCAGCAGTTACAATATGGACTCCCGGGGAGATACGCAGTATTTT. It is translated as CASSYNMDSRGDTQYF.

The CDR3 reads CASSLFGSNYEQYF. In nucleotides, the CDR3 is TGTGCCAGCAGCCTCTTCGGAAGTAACTACGAGCAGTACTTC. The V and J genes are TRBV12-3 or TRBV12-4 and TRBJ2-7; D not certain. The length of the CDR3 is 14 residues. V was clipped by 6 bases and J by 3 bases, with 15 bases between them.

The V call is TRBV7-9, the J call TRBJ2-7, with 7 nucleotides matching TRBD1. The CDR3 runs to 13 residues. After removal of 5 bases from V and 5 bases from J, the junction contained 6 bases not matched to a gene. Germline V CDR1 and CDR2: SEHNR, FQNEAQ (reference sequence). The CDR3 DNA reads TGTGCCAGCAGCCTGGGACAGATTAACGAGCAGTACTTC. Translation gives CASSLGQINEQYF.

There are a few counts of this clonotype. This chain links TRBV27 with TRBJ2-7, with TRBD2 identical over 10 bases. The germline V gene encodes CDR1 MNHEY and CDR2 SMNVEV (reference sequence). J gave up 6 bases and V 3 bases, and 5 bases lay outside the gene matches. The CDR3 extends over 14 amino acids. CDR3 residues: CASSFLAGVAEQYF. The CDR3 nucleotides read TGTGCCAGCAGTTTCCTAGCGGGAGTTGCCGAGCAGTACTTC.

This clonotype was recorded a few times. This chain connects TRBV6-2 or TRBV6-3 to TRBJ1-1; 10 bases are a match to TRBD1. CDR1 and CDR2 from the germline V gene are MNHEY and SVGEGT. This CDR3 is 14 amino acids long. V was pared by 6 bases and J by 5 bases, with 6 bases of the junction left unmatched. This CDR3 is CASRSGTGVTEAFF. The CDR3 DNA follows: TGTGCCAGCAGATCCGGGACAGGGGTAACTGAAGCTTTCTTT.

This clonotype has a handful of counts. The CDR3 nucleotides read TGTGCCAGTGGCTGGAGGGCAGATACGCAGTATTTT. Translated: CASGWRADTQYF. J is TRBJ2-3 and V is TRBV10-3; tentatively, D is TRBD2 (6 bases). V was clipped by 10 bases and J by 4 bases, with 12 bases between them. This CDR3 comprises 12 residues. Germline-derived CDR1 and CDR2 are ENHRY and SYGVKD.

This clonotype has more than one count but fewer than ten. A read error may account for a junction end that differs from germline. CDR3 sequence (DNA): TGTGCCAGCATCCAAGCGATGGGGGACAATGTTTACGGCTACACCTTC. Its protein is CASIQAMGDNVYGYTF. This chain joins TRBV4-2 and TRBJ1-2; TRBD1 might be the D (6 bases). CDR3 length: 16 amino acids. The germline CDR1 and CDR2 sequences are LGHNA and YNFKEQ.

V gene TRBV21-1 combines with J gene TRBJ2-2; no DNA check was done on the table's D call, TRBD1. TRBV21-1 is designated a pseudogene. The CDR3 runs to 16 residues. The chain's CDR3 is CASSPRDSPNTGELFF. The CDR3 nucleotides are TGTGCCAGCAGCCCTCGGGACAGCCCGAACACCGGGGAGCTGTTTTTT.

This chain links TRBV12-3 or TRBV12-4 with TRBJ2-6; TRBD1 or TRBD2 may be the D gene (5 bases each). The CDR3 runs to 16 residues. V was pared by 3 bases and J by 0 bases, with 9 bases between. CDR3 coding DNA: TGTGCCAGCAGTTTCTGGGGGTTCTCTGGGGCCAACGTCCTGACTTTC. Translating gives CASSFWGFSGANVLTF.

The chain joins TRBV15 to TRBJ2-6, with D perhaps given as TRBD1 or TRBD2 (5 bases each). The CDR3 is 16 amino acids. Germline V gene lookup returns CDR1 LNHNV and CDR2 YYDKDF (reference sequence). Trimming cost V 6 bases and J 0 bases, with 12 bases left between them. The CDR3 reads CATRRGSHSGANVLTF. In DNA form, the CDR3 reads TGTGCCACCAGACGGGGCAGCCACTCTGGGGCCAACGTCCTGACTTTC.

This sequence joins TRBV14 and TRBJ2-5; TRBD2 matches at 9 bases. Germline assignment: CDR1 SGHDN and CDR2 FVKESK. CDR3 length: 16 amino acids. With V trimmed by 4 bases and J by 3 bases, 9 bases remained unmatched. Written as DNA, the CDR3 is TGTGCCAGCAGCCCCTTCAGGTCTAGCGGGGAAGAGACCCAGTACTTC. Translated, it gives CASSPFRSSGEETQYF.

This chain connects TRBV20-1 to TRBJ2-1; D is perhaps TRBD2 (6 bases). V lost 3 bases and J 7 bases, leaving 16 bases between the germline ends. Germline assignment: CDR1 DFQATT and CDR2 SNEGSKA (reference sequence). This CDR3 is built from 14 residues. CDR3 amino acids: CSASKRRAGNEQFF. The CDR3 bases are TGCAGTGCTAGTAAGCGGAGGGCCGGGAATGAGCAGTTCTTC.

The chain uses TRBV7-2 and TRBJ2-3; TRBD1 matches at 7 bases. Per germline, CDR1 SGHTA and CDR2 FQGNSA. V shed 3 bases and J 0 bases; nucleotides not matched to a gene: 6. The CDR3 consists of 16 residues. DNA of the CDR3: TGTGCCAGCAGCTTGCCCGGGACAGCTAGCACAGATACGCAGTATTTT. It codes for CASSLPGTASTDTQYF. The complete variable domain, with remaining parts taken from reference TRBV7-2 and TRBJ2-3, reads GAGVSQSPSNKVTEKGKDVELRCDPISGHTALYWYRQSLGQGLEFLIYFQGNSAPDKSGLPSDRFSAERTGGSVSTLTIQRTQQEDSAVYLCASSLPGTASTDTQYFGPGTRLTVL.

This clonotype was counted between two and nine times. CDR3 coding DNA: TGTGCCAGCAGTTTATCCGGGAGGGCAGATACGCAGTATTTT. This codes for CASSLSGRADTQYF. The V and J genes are TRBV27 and TRBJ2-3; the match to TRBD2 covers 8 bases. The germline gives CDR1 MNHEY, CDR2 SMNVEV (reference sequence). V lost 0 bases, J lost 4 bases, and 0 bases stayed unmatched. This CDR3 has 14 amino acids.

This clonotype was detected a few times. This rearrangement joins TRBV29-1 to TRBJ1-1; TRBD1 matches at 7 bases. Germline lookup yields CDR1 SQVTM and CDR2 ANQGSEA. The length of the CDR3 is 12 residues. V was pared by 4 bases and J by 6 bases, with 5 bases of the junction left unmatched. The DNA of the CDR3 is TGCAGCGTTGTCGACAGGGCCCCTGAAGCTTTCTTT. Protein sequence: CSVVDRAPEAFF.